A selection of T cell receptor beta chains follows, all from one sample in a study of shared clonotypes between healthy human individuals. Assay: immunoSEQ multiplex PCR; the TCRdb copy retains only in-frame clones and omits some. Of 1.5 million to 2.5 million clones listed, approximately 94% are singletons. What was sequenced was naive CD8+ T cells sorted from blood. These receptor sequences come from a man between 18 and 29 years old in good health. CDR3s include the opening cysteine and the closing phenylalanine or tryptophan. The D gene is left open where the match is weak. Size is omitted from some rows. Given values are once, few, many or a class for expanded clones.

d_call: .
clone_size: .
v_call: TRBV27
j_call: TRBJ1-1
cdr3_aa: CASSSKLNTEAFF
cdr3_nt: TGTGCCAGCAGCTCCAAATTGAACACTGAAGCTTTCTTT

d_call: .
clone_size: .
v_call: TRBV4-1
j_call: TRBJ2-1
cdr3_aa: CASSQDYGAAGYNEQFF
cdr3_nt: TGCGCCAGCAGCCAAGATTACGGAGCGGCGGGCTACAATGAGCAGTTCTTC

d_call: .
clone_size: .
v_call: TRBV7-9
j_call: TRBJ2-2
cdr3_aa: CASSPWDGQNTGELFF
cdr3_nt: TGTGCCAGCAGCCCCTGGGACGGACAAAACACCGGGGAGCTGTTTTTT

d_call: .
clone_size: .
v_call: TRBV9
j_call: TRBJ2-5
cdr3_aa: CASSVENSEETQYF
cdr3_nt: TGTGCCAGCAGCGTAGAGAACAGCGAAGAGACCCAGTACTTC

d_call: .
clone_size: .
v_call: TRBV5-4
j_call: TRBJ1-1
cdr3_aa: CASSTYTEAFF
cdr3_nt: TGTGCCAGCAGCACCTACACTGAAGCTTTCTTT

d_call: TRBD2
clone_size: .
v_call: TRBV13
j_call: TRBJ2-2
cdr3_aa: CASSSSGLAENTGELFF
cdr3_nt: TGTGCCAGCAGTTCAAGCGGACTAGCGGAGAACACCGGGGAGCTGTTTTTT

d_call: .
clone_size: few
v_call: TRBV4-3
j_call: TRBJ1-5
cdr3_aa: CASSQGQNQPQHF
cdr3_nt: TGCGCCAGCAGCCAAGGGCAGAACCAGCCCCAGCATTTT

d_call: .
clone_size: .
v_call: TRBV9
j_call: TRBJ2-3
cdr3_aa: CASSVGEADRTDTQYF
cdr3_nt: TGTGCCAGCAGCGTAGGTGAGGCAGACCGCACAGATACGCAGTATTTT

d_call: TRBD2
clone_size: .
v_call: TRBV4-1
j_call: TRBJ2-7
cdr3_aa: CASSQDPPASGLSYEQYF
cdr3_nt: TGCGCCAGCAGCCAAGATCCCCCGGCTAGCGGGTTAAGCTACGAGCAGTACTTC

d_call: .
clone_size: .
v_call: TRBV5-1
j_call: TRBJ1-5
cdr3_aa: CASSLASGFSNQPQHF
cdr3_nt: TGCGCCAGCAGCTTGGCCTCAGGGTTCAGCAATCAGCCCCAGCATTTT

d_call: .
clone_size: .
v_call: TRBV4-3
j_call: TRBJ2-1
cdr3_aa: CASSPDRYNEQFF
cdr3_nt: TGCGCCAGCAGCCCGGACCGCTACAATGAGCAGTTCTTC

d_call: .
clone_size: .
v_call: TRBV4-3
j_call: TRBJ2-3
cdr3_aa: CASSQEVRQADTQYF
cdr3_nt: TGCGCCAGCAGCCAAGAGGTTCGCCAGGCAGATACGCAGTATTTT

d_call: .
clone_size: .
v_call: TRBV6-5
j_call: TRBJ1-1
cdr3_aa: CASFPGPHTEAFF
cdr3_nt: TGTGCCAGCTTTCCGGGACCCCACACTGAAGCTTTCTTT

d_call: .
clone_size: .
v_call: TRBV27
j_call: TRBJ2-7
cdr3_aa: CASSFRGPDYEQYF
cdr3_nt: TGTGCCAGCAGTTTCCGGGGGCCGGATTACGAGCAGTACTTC

d_call: .
clone_size: .
v_call: TRBV13
j_call: TRBJ2-1
cdr3_aa: CASSFQGYNEQFF
cdr3_nt: TGTGCCAGCAGCTTTCAGGGGTACAATGAGCAGTTCTTC

d_call: .
clone_size: .
v_call: TRBV4-1
j_call: TRBJ2-2
cdr3_aa: CASSEPTGELFF
cdr3_nt: TGCGCCAGCAGCGAACCGACCGGGGAGCTGTTTTTT

d_call: TRBD2
clone_size: once
v_call: TRBV2
j_call: TRBJ2-2
cdr3_aa: CASSGGLAGGSNTGELFF
cdr3_nt: TGTGCCAGCAGTGGCGGGCTAGCGGGAGGGTCGAACACCGGGGAGCTGTTTTTT

d_call: .
clone_size: .
v_call: TRBV7-6
j_call: TRBJ1-1
cdr3_aa: CASSLALGGLEAFF
cdr3_nt: TGTGCCAGCAGCTTAGCGCTGGGAGGATTGGAAGCTTTCTTT

d_call: .
clone_size: .
v_call: TRBV2
j_call: TRBJ1-2
cdr3_aa: CASSGIGGTYGYTF
cdr3_nt: TGTGCCAGCAGTGGCATCGGCGGGACCTATGGCTACACCTTC

d_call: .
clone_size: .
v_call: TRBV9
j_call: TRBJ2-5
cdr3_aa: CASSVGSGTETQYF
cdr3_nt: TGTGCCAGCAGCGTAGGTTCAGGGACTGAGACCCAGTACTTC

d_call: TRBD1
clone_size: .
v_call: TRBV4-2
j_call: TRBJ1-1
cdr3_aa: CASSQQTGVNTEAFF
cdr3_nt: TGTGCCAGCAGCCAACAGACAGGGGTGAACACTGAAGCTTTCTTT

d_call: .
clone_size: .
v_call: TRBV5-8
j_call: TRBJ2-7
cdr3_aa: CASSLLDEQYF
cdr3_nt: TGTGCCAGCAGCTTGCTGGACGAGCAGTACTTC

d_call: TRBD1
clone_size: .
v_call: TRBV9
j_call: TRBJ1-2
cdr3_aa: CASSGTGDREGYTF
cdr3_nt: TGTGCCAGCAGCGGGACAGGGGACCGGGAGGGCTACACCTTC

d_call: .
clone_size: .
v_call: TRBV7-9
j_call: TRBJ2-7
cdr3_aa: CASSSPNPYEQYF
cdr3_nt: TGTGCCAGCAGCTCACCGAACCCCTACGAGCAGTACTTC

d_call: TRBD1
clone_size: once
v_call: TRBV2
j_call: TRBJ2-2
cdr3_aa: CASSYGTEKNTGELFF
cdr3_nt: TGTGCCAGCAGCTATGGGACAGAGAAGAACACCGGGGAGCTGTTTTTT

d_call: TRBD1
clone_size: .
v_call: TRBV6-5
j_call: TRBJ1-4
cdr3_aa: CASRPHRGTNEKLFF
cdr3_nt: TGTGCCAGCAGGCCGCACAGGGGAACTAATGAAAAACTGTTTTTT

d_call: TRBD1
clone_size: .
v_call: TRBV9
j_call: TRBJ1-1
cdr3_aa: CASSVDMGQGGTEAFF
cdr3_nt: TGTGCCAGCAGCGTAGATATGGGACAGGGAGGCACTGAAGCTTTCTTT

d_call: TRBD2
clone_size: .
v_call: TRBV18
j_call: TRBJ2-1
cdr3_aa: CASSPPSLAGAYNEQFF
cdr3_nt: TGTGCCAGCTCACCACCGTCCCTAGCGGGAGCCTACAATGAGCAGTTCTTC

d_call: TRBD1
clone_size: .
v_call: TRBV7-9
j_call: TRBJ1-2
cdr3_aa: CASSSGGADYGYTF
cdr3_nt: TGTGCCAGCAGCTCAGGGGGCGCGGACTATGGCTACACCTTC

d_call: .
clone_size: .
v_call: TRBV19
j_call: TRBJ2-7
cdr3_aa: CASSIAADSIYEQYF
cdr3_nt: TGTGCCAGTAGTATAGCGGCAGATTCGATCTACGAGCAGTACTTC

d_call: .
clone_size: .
v_call: TRBV7-9
j_call: TRBJ2-1
cdr3_aa: CASNPPEGAVYNEQFF
cdr3_nt: TGTGCCAGCAACCCCCCCGAGGGAGCGGTCTACAATGAGCAGTTCTTC

d_call: .
clone_size: .
v_call: TRBV7-6
j_call: TRBJ2-2
cdr3_aa: CASSLVASTGELFF
cdr3_nt: TGTGCCAGCAGCTTAGTCGCTTCCACCGGGGAGCTGTTTTTT

d_call: TRBD2
clone_size: once
v_call: TRBV5-6
j_call: TRBJ2-7
cdr3_aa: CASSSGLVRYEQYF
cdr3_nt: TGTGCCAGCAGCTCGGGACTAGTTCGCTACGAGCAGTACTTC

d_call: TRBD1
clone_size: .
v_call: TRBV28
j_call: TRBJ2-7
cdr3_aa: CASSRTGSSYEQYF
cdr3_nt: TGTGCCAGCAGCCGGACAGGGAGCTCCTACGAGCAGTACTTC

d_call: .
clone_size: .
v_call: TRBV30
j_call: TRBJ2-2
cdr3_aa: CACVGVTGELFF
cdr3_nt: TGTGCCTGTGTGGGCGTAACCGGGGAGCTGTTTTTT

d_call: TRBD1
clone_size: .
v_call: TRBV6-5
j_call: TRBJ1-6
cdr3_aa: CASSLGQGYNSPLHF
cdr3_nt: TGTGCCAGCAGTTTAGGACAGGGATATAATTCACCCCTCCACTTT

d_call: .
clone_size: .
v_call: TRBV18
j_call: TRBJ2-2
cdr3_aa: CASSPQGEYTNTGELFF
cdr3_nt: TGTGCCAGCTCACCACAGGGGGAGTACACCAACACCGGGGAGCTGTTTTTT

d_call: TRBD2
clone_size: .
v_call: TRBV5-1
j_call: TRBJ2-7
cdr3_aa: CASSLSSGGEAYEQYF
cdr3_nt: TGCGCCAGCAGCTTGTCTAGCGGGGGGGAGGCCTACGAGCAGTACTTC

d_call: TRBD1
clone_size: .
v_call: TRBV7-3
j_call: TRBJ2-3
cdr3_aa: CASSSTGTTDTQYF
cdr3_nt: TGTGCCAGCAGCTCGACAGGGACCACAGATACGCAGTATTTT

d_call: .
clone_size: .
v_call: TRBV10-2
j_call: TRBJ2-7
cdr3_aa: CASSFRVQHSEQYF
cdr3_nt: TGCGCCAGCAGTTTCCGGGTCCAACACTCCGAGCAGTACTTC

d_call: .
clone_size: few
v_call: TRBV25-1
j_call: TRBJ1-5
cdr3_aa: CASSGGGHGQPQHF
cdr3_nt: TGTGCCAGCAGTGGGGGAGGGCATGGGCAGCCCCAGCATTTT

d_call: TRBD1
clone_size: .
v_call: TRBV5-4
j_call: TRBJ2-7
cdr3_aa: CASSLPGTGGYEQYF
cdr3_nt: TGTGCCAGCAGCTTGCCCGGGACAGGGGGCTACGAGCAGTACTTC

d_call: .
clone_size: .
v_call: TRBV6-5
j_call: TRBJ1-4
cdr3_aa: CASSYGANEKLFF
cdr3_nt: TGTGCCAGCAGTTACGGAGCAAATGAAAAACTGTTTTTT

d_call: .
clone_size: .
v_call: TRBV11-2
j_call: TRBJ1-4
cdr3_aa: CASSLGASGTNEKLFF
cdr3_nt: TGTGCCAGCAGCTTAGGAGCGTCAGGAACTAATGAAAAACTGTTTTTT

d_call: .
clone_size: .
v_call: TRBV14
j_call: TRBJ2-3
cdr3_aa: CASSKGWTDTQYF
cdr3_nt: TGTGCCAGTAGCAAAGGGTGGACAGATACGCAGTATTTT

d_call: .
clone_size: .
v_call: TRBV11-2
j_call: TRBJ1-2
cdr3_aa: CASSPGGGGGYTF
cdr3_nt: TGTGCCAGCAGCCCTGGGGGGGGAGGTGGCTACACCTTC

d_call: TRBD2
clone_size: .
v_call: TRBV28
j_call: TRBJ2-7
cdr3_aa: CASSPRGEYEQYF
cdr3_nt: TGTGCCAGCAGCCCACGGGGGGAATACGAGCAGTACTTC

d_call: TRBD1
clone_size: .
v_call: TRBV19
j_call: TRBJ2-7
cdr3_aa: CASSLPGQGDYEQYF
cdr3_nt: TGTGCCAGTTCGTTACCGGGACAGGGGGACTACGAGCAGTACTTC

d_call: .
clone_size: .
v_call: TRBV10-2
j_call: TRBJ2-1
cdr3_aa: CASSERLRAYNEQFF
cdr3_nt: TGCGCCAGCAGTGAAAGACTTCGGGCCTACAATGAGCAGTTCTTC

d_call: TRBD2
clone_size: .
v_call: TRBV5-1
j_call: TRBJ2-3
cdr3_aa: CASSLALAGGADTQYF
cdr3_nt: TGCGCCAGCAGCTTGGCCCTAGCGGGGGGAGCAGATACGCAGTATTTT

d_call: .
clone_size: .
v_call: TRBV7-9
j_call: TRBJ2-5
cdr3_aa: CASSLLAVYQETQYF
cdr3_nt: TGTGCCAGCAGCTTACTAGCAGTGTACCAAGAGACCCAGTACTTC

d_call: .
clone_size: .
v_call: TRBV4-1
j_call: TRBJ1-6
cdr3_aa: CASSQDETQGSPLHF
cdr3_nt: TGCGCCAGCAGCCAAGATGAGACACAGGGTTCACCCCTCCACTTT

d_call: .
clone_size: .
v_call: TRBV6-5
j_call: TRBJ1-2
cdr3_aa: CASSYSGGGYTF
cdr3_nt: TGTGCCAGCAGTTACTCCGGTGGGGGCTACACCTTC

d_call: .
clone_size: .
v_call: TRBV5-6
j_call: TRBJ2-5
cdr3_aa: CASSELGGETQYF
cdr3_nt: TGTGCCAGCAGCGAACTAGGGGGGGAGACCCAGTACTTC

d_call: .
clone_size: .
v_call: TRBV29-1
j_call: TRBJ2-3
cdr3_aa: CSVEDPAGTDTQYF
cdr3_nt: TGCAGCGTTGAAGACCCGGCGGGCACAGATACGCAGTATTTT

d_call: .
clone_size: once
v_call: TRBV5-6
j_call: TRBJ2-1
cdr3_aa: CASSLELRGVNEQFF
cdr3_nt: TGTGCCAGCAGCTTGGAACTCAGGGGAGTCAATGAGCAGTTCTTC